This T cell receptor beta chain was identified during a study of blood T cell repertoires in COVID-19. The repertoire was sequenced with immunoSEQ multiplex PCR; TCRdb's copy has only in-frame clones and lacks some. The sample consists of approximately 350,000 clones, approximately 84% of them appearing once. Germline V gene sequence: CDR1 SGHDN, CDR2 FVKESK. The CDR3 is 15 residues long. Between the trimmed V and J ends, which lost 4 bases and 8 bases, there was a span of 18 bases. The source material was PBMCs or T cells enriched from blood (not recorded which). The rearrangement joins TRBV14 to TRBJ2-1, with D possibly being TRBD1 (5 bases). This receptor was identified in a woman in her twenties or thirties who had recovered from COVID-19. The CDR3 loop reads CASSPTRQGGDEQFF. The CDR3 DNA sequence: TGTGCCAGCAGCCCCACGAGGCAGGGTGGCGATGAGCAGTTCTTC.